The 24 T cell receptor beta chains listed next were all sequenced from one sample in a study of T cell repertoires in cytomegalovirus infection. TCRdb fed the reads into MiXCR, producing one record per CDR3 protein. The data contain about 700,000 distinct CDR3 sequences, around 35% of them singletons. These receptors' antigens are unknown. The sample in question was cultured PBMCs, obtained from culture after CMV antigen stimulation. Receptors were obtained from a human donor in good health (CMV status not recorded). Some clones in this sample may be carry-over from other donors' samples.

The DNA of the CDR3 is TGTGCCAGCAGCCAGAGACAGGGGTCTATGAACACTGAAGCTTTCTTT. Its protein product is CASSQRQGSMNTEAFF. The chain has TRBV14 and TRBJ1-1; TRBD1 matches at 8 bases. Losses at the gene ends were 3 bases for V and 0 bases for J; bases not matched to a gene: 6. Germline lookup yields CDR1 SGHDN and CDR2 FVKESK. The CDR3 is 16 amino acids. The full variable domain, its missing parts supplied by reference TRBV14 and TRBJ1-1, is EAGVTQFPSHSVIEKGQTVTLRCDPISGHDNLYWYRRVMGKEIKFLLHFVKESKQDESGMPNNRFLAERTGGTYSTLKVQPAELEDSGVYFCASSQRQGSMNTEAFFGQGTRLTVV.

CDR3: CASSYPGQNSYEQYF. As DNA, the CDR3 is TGTGCCAGCAGCTATCCGGGACAAAACTCCTACGAGCAGTACTTC. The chain employs TRBV7-8 and TRBJ2-7; tentatively, D is TRBD1 (6 bases). V was cut by 4 bases and J by 0 bases, with 13 bases left in between. Germline V gene lookup returns CDR1 SGHVS and CDR2 FQNEAQ. The CDR3 sequence is 15 residues long. Supplemented by reference TRBV7-8 and TRBJ2-7, the full variable domain reads GAGVSQSPRYKVAKRGQDVALRCDPISGHVSLFWYQQALGQGPEFLTYFQNEAQLDKSGLPSDRFFAERPEGSVSTLKIQRTQQEDSAVYLCASSYPGQNSYEQYFGPGTRLTVT.

The chain links TRBV12-5 to TRBJ2-7; 13 nucleotides align to TRBD2. The CDR3 covers 22 residues. After removal of 3 bases from V and 0 bases from J, the junction contained 20 bases not matched to a gene. CDR1 is LGHNT and CDR2 is FRNRAP in the germline V gene. The CDR3 here is CASGFQRDKLTGLAGVSYEQYF. Here the CDR3 DNA reads TGTGCTAGTGGTTTCCAAAGGGACAAACTAACCGGACTAGCGGGAGTCTCCTACGAGCAGTACTTC. Looking up the rest from reference TRBV12-5 and TRBJ2-7 gives the full variable domain: DARVTQTPRHKVTEMGQEVTMRCQPILGHNTVFWYRQTMMQGLELLAYFRNRAPLDDSGMPKDRFSAEMPDATLATLKIQPSEPRDSAVYFCASGFQRDKLTGLAGVSYEQYFGPGTRLTVT.

This chain connects TRBV7-9 to TRBJ2-1; D remains ambiguous. V was clipped by 2 bases and J by 4 bases, with 33 bases between them. The CDR3 has 22 amino acids. Germline values: CDR1 SEHNR, CDR2 FQNEAQ (reference sequence). CDR3 nucleotide sequence: TGTGCCAGCAGCTTAATGCTCTTGGTCCCTGAGCTCCACAAAAAAACATACAATGAGCAGTTCTTC. It translates to CASSLMLLVPELHKKTYNEQFF.

The V call is TRBV5-6, the J call TRBJ2-1, with 8 bases lining up with TRBD1. The CDR3 totals 16 residues. Per the germline V gene, CDR1 is SGHDT and CDR2 is YYEEEE. Trimming at V came to 6 bases and at J to 6 bases, leaving 14 bases not matched to a gene. The DNA of the CDR3 is TGTGCCAGCACTCGACCCCAGGGGGCCGTTTTCAATGAGCAGTTCTTC. Its protein product is CASTRPQGAVFNEQFF. The full variable domain, in which reference TRBV5-6 and TRBJ2-1 provide the parts outside the CDR3, is DAGVTQSPTHLIKTRGQQVTLRCSPKSGHDTVSWYQQALGQGPQFIFQYYEEEERQRGNFPDRFSGHQFPNYSSELNVNALLLGDSALYLCASTRPQGAVFNEQFFGPGTRLTVL.

V usage is TRBV7-9 and J usage is TRBJ1-4; D remains unclear. The ends were cut back, 2 bases at V and 3 bases at J, with 7 bases in the middle. The CDR3 sequence is 14 residues long. Germline V gives CDR1 SEHNR, CDR2 FQNEAQ (reference sequence). The CDR3 DNA reads as TGTGCCAGCAGCTTAAGCGAAGCTAATGAAAAACTGTTTTTT. This codes for CASSLSEANEKLFF.

This clonotype showed up many times. V usage is TRBV12-3 or TRBV12-4 and J usage is TRBJ1-2; D is undetermined. Trimming shortened V by 3 bases and J by 0 bases, and 8 bases separated the two germline ends. This CDR3 spans 14 amino acids. DNA of the CDR3: TGTGCCAGCAGTTTGATAAGGTCTAACTATGGCTACACCTTC. Its protein product is CASSLIRSNYGYTF.

This clonotype was observed a handful of times. The junction and the germline gene differ at one end; a read error may be behind it. The gene calls are TRBV2 and TRBJ2-7, with D perhaps TRBD1 or TRBD2 (6 bases each). Germline V lookup: CDR1 SNHLY, CDR2 FYNNEI. CDR3 length equals 13 residues. CDR3 in amino acids: CASSGTDRDSVDF. In DNA, the CDR3 is TGTGCCAGCAGTGGGACAGACCGGGACTCCGTTGACTTC.

This clonotype showed up many times. J is TRBJ1-2 and V is TRBV7-2; D ambiguous. V was trimmed by 11 bases and J by 8 bases, leaving 18 bases between them. From germline, CDR1 is SGHTA and CDR2 FQGNSA. The CDR3 covers 12 residues. The CDR3 spells CAVERRLSGYTF. The CDR3 nucleotides are TGTGCCGTGGAGCGGAGGCTTAGCGGCTACACCTTC.

The rearrangement uses TRBV5-1 and TRBJ2-3, with D perhaps TRBD1 (7 bases). The CDR3 sequence is 16 residues long. Per the germline V gene, CDR1 is SGHRS and CDR2 is YFSETQ. Trimming left V 4 bases short and J 3 bases short, with 18 bases between. CDR3 nucleotides: TGCGCCAGCAGCGCCGGCGGGCAGGGGGGAACAGATACGCAGTATTTT. Its protein is CASSAGGQGGTDTQYF.

This clonotype was observed once. J is TRBJ2-1 and V is TRBV10-3, with a weak D call TRBD1 (7 bases). The CDR3 contains 16 residues. Germline CDR1 ENHRY, CDR2 SYGVKD. The V gene lost 7 bases and the J gene lost 6 bases, with 22 bases spanning the gap. The CDR3 nucleotides read TGTGCCATCAAGCCGCAGGGGGGTTACACCGGCAATGAGCAGTTCTTC. Residues: CAIKPQGGYTGNEQFF.

This clonotype showed up many times. The genes are TRBV7-2 and TRBJ2-5; 11 bases are shared with TRBD2. The V and J ends lost 6 bases and 2 bases, in that order; junction bases with no gene match: 2. Germline values: CDR1 SGHTA, CDR2 FQGNSA. This CDR3 is 14 amino acids long. Written as DNA, the CDR3 is TGTGCCAGCAGGAGACTAGCGGGACAAGAGACCCAGTACTTC. Its translation is CASRRLAGQETQYF.

This clonotype occurred a few times. This chain joins TRBV11-2 and TRBJ2-2, with 9 bases identical to TRBD1. CDR1 and CDR2 (germline): SGHAT, FQNNGV. CDR3 length: 15 residues. V was pared by 6 bases and J by 7 bases, with 9 bases of the junction left unmatched. The chain's CDR3 is CASRTYRGPYGELFF. The DNA of the CDR3 is TGTGCCAGCAGGACCTACAGGGGGCCGTACGGGGAGCTGTTTTTT.

This clonotype was seen at least ten times. The rearrangement links TRBV7-6 to TRBJ1-4; 10 bases fit TRBD1. V was clipped by 4 bases and J by 5 bases; unmatched bases: 4. This CDR3 has 15 amino acids. CDR1 is SGHVS and CDR2 is FNYEAQ in the germline V gene. The CDR3 loop reads CASSSSGQGNEKLFF. In DNA form, the CDR3 reads TGTGCCAGCAGCTCCTCGGGACAGGGGAATGAAAAACTGTTTTTT.

V gene TRBV20-1 combines with J gene TRBJ2-5, with D possibly TRBD2 on 6 matching bases. This CDR3 spans 15 amino acids. Germline values: CDR1 DFQATT, CDR2 SNEGSKA (reference sequence). The V gene lost 4 bases and the J gene lost 4 bases, with 19 bases spanning the gap. In DNA form, the CDR3 reads TGCAGTGCTATCCAAACTGGGAGGCTGGGAGAGACCCAGTACTTC. Encoded protein: CSAIQTGRLGETQYF.

This clonotype was seen only a few times. The CDR3 DNA sequence: TGTGCCAGCAGCCAAGGTTATAGGGTTTCTGGAAACACCATATATTTT. Residues: CASSQGYRVSGNTIYF. The chain joins TRBV4-2 to TRBJ1-3; D is uncertain. CDR3 length: 16 residues. CDR1 and CDR2 (germline): LGHNA, YNFKEQ. The ends were cut back, 1 base at V and 1 base at J, with 11 bases in the middle.

The gene calls are TRBV4-3 and TRBJ1-1; D gene unclear. Trimming shortened V by 1 base and J by 1 base, and 13 bases separated the two germline ends. Per the germline V gene, CDR1 is LGHNA and CDR2 is YSLEER. This CDR3 region has 16 residues. The CDR3 protein is CASSQGPGRSNTEAFF. The CDR3 coding sequence is TGCGCCAGCAGCCAAGGTCCGGGCAGATCGAACACTGAAGCTTTCTTT.

This clonotype showed up just a few times. The V and J genes are TRBV27 and TRBJ2-1; D gene ambiguous. V was shortened by 5 bases and J by 8 bases, with 4 bases between the two germline ends. CDR1 MNHEY and CDR2 SMNVEV come from the germline V gene (reference sequence). This CDR3 is built from 10 residues. The CDR3 coding sequence is TGTGCCAGCAGTGGTGATGAGCAGTTCTTC. Its translation is CASSGDEQFF.

This chain connects TRBV6-8 to TRBJ2-2, with D maybe TRBD2 (5 bases). Trimming stripped 3 bases from V and 7 bases from J, with 18 bases between. Germline V lookup: CDR1 MNHGY, CDR2 SAAAGT. The CDR3 sequence is 16 residues long. The CDR3 bases are TGTGCCAGCAGTTATGTAGCGCCTGGTGCGAACGGGGAGCTGTTTTTT. It translates to CASSYVAPGANGELFF.

V usage is TRBV6-1 and J usage is TRBJ2-7; D not resolved. Germline V gene lookup returns CDR1 MNHNS and CDR2 SASEGT. The CDR3 totals 15 residues. The germline V and J ends were trimmed by 4 bases and 0 bases, with 13 bases remaining between them. The CDR3 DNA is TGTGCCAGCAGTGTAAGTCCTCTGAGCTCCTACGAGCAGTACTTC. It codes for CASSVSPLSSYEQYF.

In its sample, this clonotype was seen many times. The chain recombines TRBV11-1 with TRBJ1-1, with no clear D. CDR3 length: 13 residues. The V and J ends lost 3 bases and 3 bases respectively, with 8 bases between them. Germline V gene lookup returns CDR1 SGHAT and CDR2 FQDESV (reference sequence). The DNA for the CDR3 is TGTGCCAGCAGCTTGGATCGGGACACTGAAGCTTTCTTT. It translates to CASSLDRDTEAFF.

The chain uses TRBV2 and TRBJ2-3; D gene ambiguous. The CDR3 is made up of 13 amino acids. Trimming pared 6 bases from V and 1 base from J, leaving 8 bases between. From germline, CDR1 is SNHLY and CDR2 FYNNEI. The CDR3 coding sequence is TGTGCCAGCAGCGCCCGGGGCACAGATACGCAGTATTTT. This codes for CASSARGTDTQYF.

There are a few counts of this clonotype. Here the CDR3 DNA reads TGTGCCAGCAGCTTAGCAGTTCGTAGCGGGGGGGACAATGAGCAGTTCTTC. It translates to CASSLAVRSGGDNEQFF. The chain combines TRBV7-2 with TRBJ2-1; 11 nucleotides align to TRBD2. V dropped 0 bases and J dropped 5; count of bases not matched to a gene: 6. The CDR3 totals 17 residues. Looked up from germline, CDR1 is SGHTA and CDR2 is FQGNSA.

The chain is built from TRBV5-8 and TRBJ1-6; D remains ambiguous. With 0 bases removed from V and 11 bases from J, the gap between germline ends came to 9 bases. From germline, CDR1 is SGHTS and CDR2 YDEGEE. The CDR3 consists of 13 residues. The CDR3 loop reads CASSLARWTPLHF. The CDR3 DNA is TGTGCCAGCAGCTTGGCGAGGTGGACACCCCTCCACTTT.